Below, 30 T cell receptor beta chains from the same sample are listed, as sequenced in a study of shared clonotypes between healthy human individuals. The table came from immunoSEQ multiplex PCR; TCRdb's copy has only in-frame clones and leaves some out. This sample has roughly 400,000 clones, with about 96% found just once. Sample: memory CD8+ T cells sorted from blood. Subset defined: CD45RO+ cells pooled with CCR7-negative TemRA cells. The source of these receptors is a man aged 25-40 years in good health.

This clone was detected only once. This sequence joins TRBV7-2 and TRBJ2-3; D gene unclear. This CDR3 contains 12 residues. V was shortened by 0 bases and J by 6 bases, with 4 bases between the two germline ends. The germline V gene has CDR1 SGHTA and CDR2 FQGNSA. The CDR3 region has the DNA TGTGCCAGCAGCTTAGCCCGCGATACGCAGTATTTT. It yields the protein CASSLARDTQYF.

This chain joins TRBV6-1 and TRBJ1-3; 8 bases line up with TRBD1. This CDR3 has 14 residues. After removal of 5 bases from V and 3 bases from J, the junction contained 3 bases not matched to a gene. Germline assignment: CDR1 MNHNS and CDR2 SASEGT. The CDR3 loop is CASSKDRGGNTIYF. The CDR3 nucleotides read TGTGCCAGCAGTAAAGACAGGGGTGGAAACACCATATATTTT.

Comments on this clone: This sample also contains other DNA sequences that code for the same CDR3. CDR3 loop: CASSLLAGGYEQYF. The DNA for the CDR3 is TGTGCCAGCAGCTTACTAGCGGGAGGGTACGAGCAGTACTTC. The chain couples TRBV7-2 to TRBJ2-7; 12 bases are shared with TRBD2. This CDR3 has 14 amino acids. Germline V lookup: CDR1 SGHTA, CDR2 FQGNSA. V lost 2 bases and J lost 4; bases outside the gene matches: 0.

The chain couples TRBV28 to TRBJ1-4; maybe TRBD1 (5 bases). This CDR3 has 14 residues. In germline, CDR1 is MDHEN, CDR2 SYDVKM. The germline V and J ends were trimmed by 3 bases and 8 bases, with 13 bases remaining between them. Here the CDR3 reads CASSLSQVGEKLFF. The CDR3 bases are TGTGCCAGCAGTTTGTCACAGGTCGGGGAAAAACTGTTTTTT.

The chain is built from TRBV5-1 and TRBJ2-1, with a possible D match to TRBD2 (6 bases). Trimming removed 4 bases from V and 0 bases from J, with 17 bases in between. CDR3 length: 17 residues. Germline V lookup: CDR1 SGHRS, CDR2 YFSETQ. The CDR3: CASSPRGLPSSYNEQFF. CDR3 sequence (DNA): TGCGCCAGCAGCCCGAGGGGACTGCCGAGCTCCTACAATGAGCAGTTCTTC.

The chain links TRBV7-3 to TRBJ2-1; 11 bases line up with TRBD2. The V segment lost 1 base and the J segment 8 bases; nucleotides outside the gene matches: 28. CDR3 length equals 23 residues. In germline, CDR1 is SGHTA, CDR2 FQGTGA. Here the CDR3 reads CASSLNRATSGTSVVVTVDEQFF. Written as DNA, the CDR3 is TGTGCCAGCAGCTTAAATAGGGCGACTAGCGGGACGTCCGTCGTTGTGACAGTGGATGAGCAGTTCTTC.

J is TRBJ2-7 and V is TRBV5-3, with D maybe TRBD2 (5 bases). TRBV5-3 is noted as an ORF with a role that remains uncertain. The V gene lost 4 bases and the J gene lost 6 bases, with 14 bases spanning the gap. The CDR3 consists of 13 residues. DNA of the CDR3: TGTGCCAGAAGCCCACTAGGACTCAGCGAGCAGTACTTC. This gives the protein CARSPLGLSEQYF.

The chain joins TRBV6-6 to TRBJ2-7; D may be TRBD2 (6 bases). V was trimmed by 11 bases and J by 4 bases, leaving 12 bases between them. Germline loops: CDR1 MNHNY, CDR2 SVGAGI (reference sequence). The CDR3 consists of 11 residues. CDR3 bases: TGTGCCGGAGGGCCTATATACGAGCAGTACTTC. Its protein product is CAGGPIYEQYF.

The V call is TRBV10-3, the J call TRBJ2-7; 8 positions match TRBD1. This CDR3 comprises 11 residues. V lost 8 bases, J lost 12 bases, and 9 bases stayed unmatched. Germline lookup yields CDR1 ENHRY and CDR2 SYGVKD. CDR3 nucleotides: TGTGCCATCCGACCCGACAGGGGTAGGTACTTC. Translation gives CAIRPDRGRYF.

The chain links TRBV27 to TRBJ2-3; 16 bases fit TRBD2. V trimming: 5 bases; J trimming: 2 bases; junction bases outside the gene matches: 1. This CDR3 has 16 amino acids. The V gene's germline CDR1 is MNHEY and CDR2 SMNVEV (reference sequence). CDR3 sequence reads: CASSGTSGRATDTQYF. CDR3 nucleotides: TGTGCCAGCAGTGGGACTAGCGGGAGGGCCACAGATACGCAGTATTTT.

The CDR3 loop reads CSVEDTSSVWQYF. Written as DNA, the CDR3 is TGCAGCGTTGAAGATACGAGTTCGGTCTGGCAGTACTTC. This chain uses TRBV29-1 with TRBJ2-7; D remains unclear. This CDR3 has 13 amino acids. In germline, CDR1 is SQVTM, CDR2 ANQGSEA. Trimming stripped 0 bases from V and 9 bases from J, with 15 bases between.

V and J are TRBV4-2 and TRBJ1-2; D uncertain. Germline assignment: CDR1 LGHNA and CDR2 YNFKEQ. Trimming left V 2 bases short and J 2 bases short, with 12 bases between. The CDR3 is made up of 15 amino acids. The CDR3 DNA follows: TGTGCCAGCAGCCAAAGCAATGGGAGAAACTATGGCTACACCTTC. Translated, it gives CASSQSNGRNYGYTF.

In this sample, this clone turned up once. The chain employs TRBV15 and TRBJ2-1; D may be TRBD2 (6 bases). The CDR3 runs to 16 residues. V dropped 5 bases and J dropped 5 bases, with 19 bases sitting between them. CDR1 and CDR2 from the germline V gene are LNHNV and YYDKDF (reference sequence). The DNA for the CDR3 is TGTGCCACCAGCGCCCGCGGGGCCCCCTCTAACAATGAGCAGTTCTTC. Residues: CATSARGAPSNNEQFF.

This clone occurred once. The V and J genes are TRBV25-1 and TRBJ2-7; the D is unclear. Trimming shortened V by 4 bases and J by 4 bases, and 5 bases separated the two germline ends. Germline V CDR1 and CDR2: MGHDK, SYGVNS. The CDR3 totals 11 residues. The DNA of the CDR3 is TGTGCCAGCAGTGCAGCGTACGAGCAGTACTTC. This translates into CASSAAYEQYF.

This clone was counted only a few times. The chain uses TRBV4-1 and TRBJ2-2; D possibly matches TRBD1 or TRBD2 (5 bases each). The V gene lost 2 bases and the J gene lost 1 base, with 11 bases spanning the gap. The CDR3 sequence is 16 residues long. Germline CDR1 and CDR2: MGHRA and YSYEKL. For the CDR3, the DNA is TGCGCCAGCAGCCAATACGGGACCGGGAACACCGGGGAGCTGTTTTTT. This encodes CASSQYGTGNTGELFF.

Here the CDR3 reads CAWSALTGSYEQYF. Written as DNA, the CDR3 is TGTGCCTGGAGCGCGCTTACAGGGTCCTACGAGCAGTACTTC. The V call is TRBV30, the J call TRBJ2-7, with a tentative D call TRBD1 (6 bases). Trimming cost V 3 bases and J 1 base, with 13 bases left between them. The CDR3 covers 14 residues. Germline V lookup: CDR1 GTSNPN, CDR2 SVGIG (reference sequence).

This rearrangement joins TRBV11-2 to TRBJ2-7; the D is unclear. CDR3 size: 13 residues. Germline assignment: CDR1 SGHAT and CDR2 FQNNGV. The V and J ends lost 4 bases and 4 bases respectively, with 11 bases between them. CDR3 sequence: CASSSDQLYEQYF. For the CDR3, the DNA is TGTGCCAGCAGCTCGGACCAGCTTTACGAGCAGTACTTC.

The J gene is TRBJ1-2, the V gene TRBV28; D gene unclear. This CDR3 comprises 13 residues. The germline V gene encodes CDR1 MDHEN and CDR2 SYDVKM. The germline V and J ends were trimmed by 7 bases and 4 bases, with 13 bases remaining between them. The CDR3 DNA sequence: TGTGCCAGCAAAATGGGAGGGTCCTATGGCTACACCTTC. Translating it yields CASKMGGSYGYTF.

CDR3 coding DNA: TGTGCCAGCAGTTTATCAGAGTTGGGTGGCTACACCTTC. Its translation: CASSLSELGGYTF. The J gene is TRBJ1-2, the V gene TRBV27, with D hard to call. CDR1 is MNHEY and CDR2 is SMNVEV in the germline V gene (reference sequence). The CDR3 has 13 amino acids. V dropped 0 bases and J dropped 7 bases, with 9 bases sitting between them.

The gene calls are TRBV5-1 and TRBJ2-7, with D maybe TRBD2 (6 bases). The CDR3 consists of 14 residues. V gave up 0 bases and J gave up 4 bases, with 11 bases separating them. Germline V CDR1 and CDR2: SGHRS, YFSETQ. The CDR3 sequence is CASSLDGLPYEQYF. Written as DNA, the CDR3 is TGCGCCAGCAGCTTGGATGGACTACCATACGAGCAGTACTTC. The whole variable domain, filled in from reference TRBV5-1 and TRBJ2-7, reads KAGVTQTPRYLIKTRGQQVTLSCSPISGHRSVSWYQQTPGQGLQFLFEYFSETQRNKGNFPGRFSGRQFSNSRSEMNVSTLELGDSALYLCASSLDGLPYEQYFGPGTRLTVT.

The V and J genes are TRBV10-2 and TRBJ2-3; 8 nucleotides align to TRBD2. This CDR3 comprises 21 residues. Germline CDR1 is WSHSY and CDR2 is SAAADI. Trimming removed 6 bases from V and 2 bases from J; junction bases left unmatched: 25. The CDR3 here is CASRSWELADRPTEPTDTQYF. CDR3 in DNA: TGCGCCAGCAGGTCGTGGGAACTAGCGGATAGGCCCACAGAGCCCACAGATACGCAGTATTTT.

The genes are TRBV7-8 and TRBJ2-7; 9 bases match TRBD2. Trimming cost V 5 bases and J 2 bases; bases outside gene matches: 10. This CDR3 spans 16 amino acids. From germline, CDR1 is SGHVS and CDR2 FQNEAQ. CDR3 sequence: CASSPWASGVPYEQYF. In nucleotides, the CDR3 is TGTGCCAGCAGCCCCTGGGCTAGCGGGGTTCCCTACGAGCAGTACTTC. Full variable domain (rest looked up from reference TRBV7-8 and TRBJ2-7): GAGVSQSPRYKVAKRGQDVALRCDPISGHVSLFWYQQALGQGPEFLTYFQNEAQLDKSGLPSDRFFAERPEGSVSTLKIQRTQQEDSAVYLCASSPWASGVPYEQYFGPGTRLTVT.

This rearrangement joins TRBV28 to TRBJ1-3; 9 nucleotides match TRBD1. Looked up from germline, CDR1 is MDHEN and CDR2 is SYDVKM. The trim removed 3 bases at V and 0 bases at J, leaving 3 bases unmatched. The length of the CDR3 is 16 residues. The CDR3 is CASSLTGGSSGNTIYF. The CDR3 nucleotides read TGTGCCAGCAGTTTGACAGGGGGAAGCTCTGGAAACACCATATATTTT.

CDR3 nucleotides: TGTGCCAGCAGCTCAGCGGGAGGGCTGACCGGAGATACGCAGTATTTT. Translated: CASSSAGGLTGDTQYF. The V call is TRBV7-8, the J call TRBJ2-3; 10 bases match TRBD2. This CDR3 is 16 amino acids long. From germline, CDR1 is SGHVS and CDR2 FQNEAQ. V lost 4 bases, J lost 5 bases, and 9 bases stayed unmatched.

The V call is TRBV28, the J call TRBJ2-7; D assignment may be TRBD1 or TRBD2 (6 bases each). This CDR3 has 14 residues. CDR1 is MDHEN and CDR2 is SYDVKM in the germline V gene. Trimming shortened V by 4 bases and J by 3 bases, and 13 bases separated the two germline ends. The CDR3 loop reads CASSYSGAIYEQYF. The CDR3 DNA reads TGTGCCAGCAGTTACTCGGGGGCCATCTACGAGCAGTACTTC. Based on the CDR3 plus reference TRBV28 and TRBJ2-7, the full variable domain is DVKVTQSSRYLVKRTGEKVFLECVQDMDHENMFWYRQDPGLGLRLIYFSYDVKMKEKGDIPEGYSVSREKKERFSLILESASTNQTSMYLCASSYSGAIYEQYFGPGTRLTVT.

CDR3 region: CASSLGGPTDTQYF. CDR3 coding DNA: TGTGCCAGCAGCTTAGGGGGTCCTACAGATACGCAGTATTTT. V is TRBV7-9 and J is TRBJ2-3; no firm D call. V was trimmed by 1 base and J by 3 bases, leaving 8 bases between them. The germline V gene has CDR1 SEHNR and CDR2 FQNEAQ (reference sequence). The CDR3 totals 14 residues.

The CDR3 DNA reads as TGTGCCAGCAGCACCCGGACAGCTAGCACAGATACGCAGTATTTT. Its protein product is CASSTRTASTDTQYF. This sequence joins TRBV9 and TRBJ2-3, with D possibly matching TRBD1 (6 bases). Trimming cost V 4 bases and J 0 bases, with 12 bases left between them. This CDR3 region has 15 residues. Germline CDR1 reads SGDLS; CDR2 reads YYNGEE.

In DNA, the CDR3 is TGTGCCAGCAGCCAAGGCGACAGCGCGAGTGGTGAGCAGTTCTTC. Its translation is CASSQGDSASGEQFF. The chain joins TRBV4-2 to TRBJ2-1, with D perhaps matching TRBD1 (5 bases). Germline CDR1 is LGHNA and CDR2 is YNFKEQ. The CDR3 runs to 15 residues. The V end lost 1 base, the J end lost 9 bases, and 16 bases lay between the germline ends.

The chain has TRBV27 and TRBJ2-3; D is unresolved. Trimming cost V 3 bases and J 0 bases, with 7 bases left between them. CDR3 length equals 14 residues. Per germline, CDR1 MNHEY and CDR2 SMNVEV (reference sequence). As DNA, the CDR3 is TGTGCCAGCAGTTTCCTATCTAGCACAGATACGCAGTATTTT. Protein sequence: CASSFLSSTDTQYF.

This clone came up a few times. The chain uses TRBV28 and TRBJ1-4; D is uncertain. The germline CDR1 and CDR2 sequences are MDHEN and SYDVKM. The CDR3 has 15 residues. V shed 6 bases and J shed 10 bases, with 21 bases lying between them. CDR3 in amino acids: CASSETGNSRGKLFF. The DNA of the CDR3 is TGTGCCAGCAGCGAAACGGGGAACTCTCGGGGAAAACTGTTTTTT. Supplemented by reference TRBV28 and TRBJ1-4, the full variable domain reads DVKVTQSSRYLVKRTGEKVFLECVQDMDHENMFWYRQDPGLGLRLIYFSYDVKMKEKGDIPEGYSVSREKKERFSLILESASTNQTSMYLCASSETGNSRGKLFFGSGTQLSVL.